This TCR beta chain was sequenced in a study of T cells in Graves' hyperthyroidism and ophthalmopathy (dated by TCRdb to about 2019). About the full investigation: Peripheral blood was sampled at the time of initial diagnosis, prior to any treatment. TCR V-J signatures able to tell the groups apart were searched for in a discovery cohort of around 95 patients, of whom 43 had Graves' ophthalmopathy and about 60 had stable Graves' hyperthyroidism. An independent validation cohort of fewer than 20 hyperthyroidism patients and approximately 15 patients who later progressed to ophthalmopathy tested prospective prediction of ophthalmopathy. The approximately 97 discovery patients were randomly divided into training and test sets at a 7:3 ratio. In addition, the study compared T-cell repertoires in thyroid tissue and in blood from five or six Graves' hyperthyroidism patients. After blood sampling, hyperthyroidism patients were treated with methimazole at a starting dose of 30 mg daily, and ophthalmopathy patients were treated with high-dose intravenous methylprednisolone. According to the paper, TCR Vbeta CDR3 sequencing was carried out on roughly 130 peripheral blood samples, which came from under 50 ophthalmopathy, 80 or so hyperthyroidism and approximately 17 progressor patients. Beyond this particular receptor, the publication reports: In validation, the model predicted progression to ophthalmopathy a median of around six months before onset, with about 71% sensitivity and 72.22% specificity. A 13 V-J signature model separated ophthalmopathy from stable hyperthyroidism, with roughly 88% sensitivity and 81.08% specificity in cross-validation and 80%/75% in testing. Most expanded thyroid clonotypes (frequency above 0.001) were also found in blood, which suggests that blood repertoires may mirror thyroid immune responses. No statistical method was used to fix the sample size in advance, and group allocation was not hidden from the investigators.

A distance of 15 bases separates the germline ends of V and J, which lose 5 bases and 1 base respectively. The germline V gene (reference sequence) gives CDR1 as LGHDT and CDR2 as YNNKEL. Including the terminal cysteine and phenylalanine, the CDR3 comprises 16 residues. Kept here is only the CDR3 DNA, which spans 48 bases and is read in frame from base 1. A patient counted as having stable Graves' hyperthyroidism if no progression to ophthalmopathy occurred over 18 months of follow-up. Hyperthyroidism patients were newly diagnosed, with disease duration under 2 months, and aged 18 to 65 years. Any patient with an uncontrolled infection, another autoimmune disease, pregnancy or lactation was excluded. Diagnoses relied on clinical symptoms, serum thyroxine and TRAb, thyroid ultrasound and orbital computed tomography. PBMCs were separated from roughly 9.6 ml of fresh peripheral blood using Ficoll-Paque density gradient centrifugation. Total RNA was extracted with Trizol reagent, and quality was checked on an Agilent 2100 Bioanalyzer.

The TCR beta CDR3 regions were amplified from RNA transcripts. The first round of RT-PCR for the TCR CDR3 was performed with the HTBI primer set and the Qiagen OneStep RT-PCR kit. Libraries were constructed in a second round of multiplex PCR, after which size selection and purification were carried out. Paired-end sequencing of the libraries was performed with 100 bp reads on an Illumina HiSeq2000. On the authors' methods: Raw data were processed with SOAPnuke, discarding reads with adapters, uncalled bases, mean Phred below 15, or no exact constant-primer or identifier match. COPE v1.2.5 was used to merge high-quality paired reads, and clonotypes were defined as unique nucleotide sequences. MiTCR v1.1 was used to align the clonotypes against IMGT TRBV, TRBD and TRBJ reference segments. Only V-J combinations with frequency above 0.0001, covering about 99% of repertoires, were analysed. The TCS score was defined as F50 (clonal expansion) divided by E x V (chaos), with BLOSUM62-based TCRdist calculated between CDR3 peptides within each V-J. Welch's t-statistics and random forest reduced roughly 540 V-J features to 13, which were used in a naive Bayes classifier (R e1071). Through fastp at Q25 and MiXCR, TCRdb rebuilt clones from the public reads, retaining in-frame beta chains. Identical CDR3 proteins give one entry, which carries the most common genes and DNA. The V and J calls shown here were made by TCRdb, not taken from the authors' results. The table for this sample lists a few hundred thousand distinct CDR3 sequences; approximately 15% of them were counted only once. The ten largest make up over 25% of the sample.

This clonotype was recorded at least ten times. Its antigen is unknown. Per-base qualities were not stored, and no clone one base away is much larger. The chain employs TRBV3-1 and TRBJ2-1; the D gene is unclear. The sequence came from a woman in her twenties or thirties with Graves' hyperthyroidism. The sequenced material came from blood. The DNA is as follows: TGTGCCAGCAGCGAACTGGGCCTCGGGTCCTACAATGAGCAGTTCTTC. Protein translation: CASSELGLGSYNEQFF.